Below are 3 T cell receptor beta chains sequenced from a single sample in a study of molecular identifiers for immune sequencing clone quantification. TCRdb independently ran MiXCR on the PCR reads; one entry per CDR3 protein. The table lists more than 550,000 distinct CDR3 sequences, about 25% of them singletons. The specimen sequenced was naive CD8+ T cells from blood, with Jurkat cell RNA spiked in. Subset described: FACS-sorted CD8+CD4-CCR7+CD45RA+ naive T cells. Source of these receptors: a human donor in good health. Some libraries in this study had Jurkat cell RNA spiked in.

Only a few counts were recorded for this clonotype. The rearrangement links TRBV30 to TRBJ2-2, with no clear D. This CDR3 has 13 amino acids. With 4 bases removed from V and 2 bases from J, the gap between germline ends came to 8 bases. CDR1 and CDR2 (germline): GTSNPN, SVGIG (reference sequence). Here the CDR3 reads CAWKWTNTGELFF. The CDR3 region has the DNA TGTGCCTGGAAGTGGACCAACACCGGGGAGCTGTTTTTT.

The chain is built from TRBV6-1 and TRBJ2-7; no definite D call. The CDR3 loop spans 13 amino acids. Germline CDR1 is MNHNS and CDR2 is SASEGT. V was shortened by 3 bases and J by 5 bases, with 11 bases between the two germline ends. Here the CDR3 DNA reads TGTGCCAGCAGTGACCACTCGTGGAACGAGCAGTACTTC. The encoded protein is CASSDHSWNEQYF.

V is TRBV7-9 and J is TRBJ2-7; 8 bases map to TRBD1. V trimming: 5 bases; J trimming: 5 bases; junction bases outside the gene matches: 11. The CDR3 is 15 amino acids. CDR1 and CDR2 from the germline V gene are SEHNR and FQNEAQ (reference sequence). The CDR3 DNA reads as TGTGCCAGCAGCGAAACGGACAGGGCGGTTCACGAGCAGTACTTC. Amino acids: CASSETDRAVHEQYF.